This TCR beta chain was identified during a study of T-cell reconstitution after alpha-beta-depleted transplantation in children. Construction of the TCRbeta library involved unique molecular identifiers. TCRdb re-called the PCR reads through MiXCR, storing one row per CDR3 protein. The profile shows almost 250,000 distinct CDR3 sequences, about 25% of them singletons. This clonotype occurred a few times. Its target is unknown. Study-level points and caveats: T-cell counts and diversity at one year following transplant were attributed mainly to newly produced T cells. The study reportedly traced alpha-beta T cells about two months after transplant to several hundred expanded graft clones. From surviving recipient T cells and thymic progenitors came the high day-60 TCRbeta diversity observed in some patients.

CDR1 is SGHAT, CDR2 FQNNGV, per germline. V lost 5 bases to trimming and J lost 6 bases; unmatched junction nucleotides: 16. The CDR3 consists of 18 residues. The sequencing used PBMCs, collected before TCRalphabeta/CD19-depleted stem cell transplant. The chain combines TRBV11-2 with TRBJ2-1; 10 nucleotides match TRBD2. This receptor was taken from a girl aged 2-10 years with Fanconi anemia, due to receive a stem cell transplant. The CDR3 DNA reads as TGTGCCAGCAGCCCTGGTCTAGCGGGGGAAATAAGGGGCAATGAGCAGTTCTTC. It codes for CASSPGLAGEIRGNEQFF.